Presented here are 13 T cell receptor beta chains from one specimen sequenced in a study of T-cell reconstitution after alpha-beta-depleted transplantation in children. Whole-study findings and limits: The authors attributed T-cell counts and diversity one year after transplant mostly to newly produced T cells.

Unique molecular identifiers were incorporated during preparation of the TCRbeta library. TCRdb fed the PCR reads into MiXCR, producing one record per CDR3 protein. The repertoire holds 250,000 to 300,000 distinct CDR3 sequences, with around 7.1% as singletons. These TCRs are of unknown antigen specificity. Sequenced here: peripheral blood, sampled 360 days after TCRalphabeta/CD19-depleted stem cell transplant. The receptors stem from a female patient younger than 10 who had a stem cell transplant for Fanconi anemia, so the T cells may come from the graft donor.

Of note for this clonotype: Because it lacks the conserved phenylalanine or tryptophan at the end, this CDR3 is likely a read error. This chain joins TRBV11-2 and TRBJ2-7; no clear D gene. There are 15 residues in the CDR3. V was clipped by 1 base and J by 1 base, with 11 bases between them. The germline V gene has CDR1 SGHAT and CDR2 FQNNGV. The CDR3 DNA sequence: TGTGCCAGCAGCTTAGGTCCGGAGCTTTCCTACGAGCAGTACTAC. Translating it yields CASSLGPELSYEQYY.

The J gene is TRBJ2-1, the V gene TRBV7-2; 8 bases match TRBD2. This CDR3 comprises 14 residues. Germline trimming cut 5 bases from V and 8 bases from J; bases unmatched to any gene: 8. Germline V CDR1 and CDR2: SGHTA, FQGNSA. The CDR3 nucleotides read TGTGCCAGCAGCCGTCAGCGGGGGCGTTATGAGCAGTTCTTC. Protein sequence: CASSRQRGRYEQFF. Variable domain in full (rest from reference TRBV7-2 and TRBJ2-1): GAGVSQSPSNKVTEKGKDVELRCDPISGHTALYWYRQSLGQGLEFLIYFQGNSAPDKSGLPSDRFSAERTGGSVSTLTIQRTQQEDSAVYLCASSRQRGRYEQFFGPGTRLTVL.

This clonotype was found a few times. CDR3 region: CASSRPDGPNYGYTF. DNA for the CDR3: TGCGCCAGCAGCAGACCGGACGGACCTAACTATGGCTACACCTTC. The V call is TRBV5-1, the J call TRBJ1-2; D gene uncertain. There are 15 residues in the CDR3. The V gene's germline CDR1 is SGHRS and CDR2 YFSETQ. V was cut by 4 bases and J by 0 bases, with 13 bases left in between.

This clonotype was seen a few times. The chain couples TRBV9 to TRBJ1-1; 11 positions match TRBD1. Trimming took 4 bases from V and 1 from J; bases not matched to a gene: 12. CDR3 length: 18 residues. Looked up from germline, CDR1 is SGDLS and CDR2 is YYNGEE. CDR3 sequence (DNA): TGTGCCAGCAGCCGAGACCCGGACAGGGGGCGACGGAACACTGAAGCTTTCTTT. This codes for CASSRDPDRGRRNTEAFF. The full variable domain, completed using reference TRBV9 and TRBJ1-1, is DSGVTQTPKHLITATGQRVTLRCSPRSGDLSVYWYQQSLDQGLQFLIQYYNGEERAKGNILERFSAQQFPDLHSELNLSSLELGDSALYFCASSRDPDRGRRNTEAFFGQGTRLTVV.

This clonotype was seen repeatedly, ten times or more. The chain couples TRBV20-1 to TRBJ1-1; D perhaps matches TRBD1 (5 bases). The CDR3 runs 17 residues. CDR1 and CDR2 (germline): DFQATT, SNEGSKA (reference sequence). V was shortened by 3 bases and J by 3 bases, with 23 bases between the two germline ends. The CDR3 coding sequence is TGCAGTGCTAGGTCAAGTGCAACCAGGGCAGTGGACACTGAAGCTTTCTTT. This translates into CSARSSATRAVDTEAFF.

This clonotype came up many times. The rearrangement uses TRBV25-1 and TRBJ2-1; tentatively, D is TRBD1 (6 bases). Per germline, CDR1 MGHDK and CDR2 SYGVNS. The CDR3 covers 16 residues. V gave up 4 bases and J gave up 4 bases, with 17 bases separating them. The CDR3 is CASSAHQGLAYNEQFF. The CDR3 DNA reads TGTGCCAGCAGTGCGCACCAGGGGCTAGCATACAATGAGCAGTTCTTC.

The table lists this clonotype with a few counts. V is TRBV9 and J is TRBJ2-1, with 8 bases aligning to TRBD2. Losses at the gene ends were 4 bases for V and 5 bases for J; bases not matched to a gene: 14. Germline lookup yields CDR1 SGDLS and CDR2 YYNGEE. CDR3 size: 17 residues. CDR3 protein: CASSTGTRAFWDNEQFF. The CDR3, as DNA: TGTGCCAGCAGCACTGGGACTAGAGCGTTTTGGGACAATGAGCAGTTCTTC.

The sample holds many counts of this clonotype. The chain combines TRBV28 with TRBJ1-1; D is ambiguous. From germline, CDR1 is MDHEN and CDR2 SYDVKM. With 3 bases removed from V and 4 bases from J, the gap between germline ends came to 15 bases. CDR3 length: 15 residues. The CDR3 bases are TGTGCCAGCAGTTTGGGGTCAGGTGGATTCACTGAAGCTTTCTTT. Translating it yields CASSLGSGGFTEAFF.

This clonotype showed up many times. The chain recombines TRBV4-3 with TRBJ2-3, with TRBD1 as a possible D gene (5 bases). The germline CDR1 and CDR2 sequences are LGHNA and YSLEER. V was cut by 8 bases and J by 0 bases, with 21 bases left in between. This CDR3 is 17 amino acids long. The CDR3 loop is CASGAAGISSSTDTQYF. The CDR3 nucleotides are TGCGCCAGCGGAGCTGCAGGGATTTCTTCTAGCACAGATACGCAGTATTTT.

In its sample, this clonotype was seen many times. The chain couples TRBV5-5 to TRBJ2-3, with D possibly TRBD1 on 5 matching bases. The CDR3 totals 13 residues. Germline CDR1 and CDR2: SGHKS and YYEKEE (reference sequence). V was shortened by 4 bases and J by 2 bases, with 8 bases between the two germline ends. CDR3 nucleotide sequence: TGTGCCAGCAGCGTACAGGACACAGATACGCAGTATTTT. Amino acids: CASSVQDTDTQYF.

There are many counts of this clonotype. The chain is built from TRBV5-1 and TRBJ1-2; D might be TRBD1 (6 bases). V was cut by 2 bases and J by 4 bases, with 9 bases left in between. From germline, CDR1 is SGHRS and CDR2 YFSETQ. CDR3 size: 13 residues. Here the CDR3 reads CASSFGGTYGYTF. The CDR3 nucleotides read TGCGCCAGCAGCTTTGGGGGCACCTATGGCTACACCTTC.

This clonotype occurred many times. The V call is TRBV5-6, the J call TRBJ1-1; D is unresolved. CDR1 SGHDT and CDR2 YYEEEE come from the germline V gene. This CDR3 contains 14 residues. The V and J ends lost 1 base and 6 bases respectively, with 13 bases between them. The CDR3 nucleotides are TGTGCCAGCAGCTTGAACCGAAGAGTCTCTGAAGCTTTCTTT. It codes for CASSLNRRVSEAFF.

In this sample, this clonotype turned up many times. The V call is TRBV7-2, the J call TRBJ2-1; 7 bases are a match to TRBD1. V shed 2 bases and J 5 bases; nucleotides not matched to a gene: 6. CDR1 is SGHTA and CDR2 is FQGNSA in the germline V gene. This CDR3 contains 15 residues. Here the CDR3 DNA reads TGTGCCAGCAGCTTAAGGACAGGACAACACAATGAGCAGTTCTTC. It yields the protein CASSLRTGQHNEQFF.